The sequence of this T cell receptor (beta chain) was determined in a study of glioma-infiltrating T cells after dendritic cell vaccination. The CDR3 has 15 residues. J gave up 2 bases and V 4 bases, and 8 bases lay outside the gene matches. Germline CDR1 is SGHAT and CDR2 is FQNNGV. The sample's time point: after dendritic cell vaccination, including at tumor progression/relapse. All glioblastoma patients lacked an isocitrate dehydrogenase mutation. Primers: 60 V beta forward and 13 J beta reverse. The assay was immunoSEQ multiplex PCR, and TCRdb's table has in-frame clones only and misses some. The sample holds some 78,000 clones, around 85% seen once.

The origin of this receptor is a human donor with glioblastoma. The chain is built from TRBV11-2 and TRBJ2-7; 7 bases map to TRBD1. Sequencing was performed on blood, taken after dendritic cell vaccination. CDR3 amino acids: CASSSRDSGTYEQYF. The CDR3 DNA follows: TGTGCCAGCAGCTCAAGGGACAGCGGTACCTACGAGCAGTACTTC.